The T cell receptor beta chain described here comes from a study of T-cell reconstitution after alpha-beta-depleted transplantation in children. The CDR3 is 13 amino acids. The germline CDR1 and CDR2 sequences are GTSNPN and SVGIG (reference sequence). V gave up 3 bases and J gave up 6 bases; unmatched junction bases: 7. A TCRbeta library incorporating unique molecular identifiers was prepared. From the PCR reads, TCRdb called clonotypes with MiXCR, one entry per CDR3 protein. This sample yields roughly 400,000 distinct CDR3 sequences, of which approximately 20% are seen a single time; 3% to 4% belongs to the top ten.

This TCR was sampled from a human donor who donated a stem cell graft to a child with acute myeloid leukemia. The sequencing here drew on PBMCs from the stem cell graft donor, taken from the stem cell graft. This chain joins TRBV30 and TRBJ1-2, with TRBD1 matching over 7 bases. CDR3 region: CAWSPDTGDGYTF. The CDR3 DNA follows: TGTGCCTGGAGCCCAGATACAGGGGATGGCTACACCTTC.